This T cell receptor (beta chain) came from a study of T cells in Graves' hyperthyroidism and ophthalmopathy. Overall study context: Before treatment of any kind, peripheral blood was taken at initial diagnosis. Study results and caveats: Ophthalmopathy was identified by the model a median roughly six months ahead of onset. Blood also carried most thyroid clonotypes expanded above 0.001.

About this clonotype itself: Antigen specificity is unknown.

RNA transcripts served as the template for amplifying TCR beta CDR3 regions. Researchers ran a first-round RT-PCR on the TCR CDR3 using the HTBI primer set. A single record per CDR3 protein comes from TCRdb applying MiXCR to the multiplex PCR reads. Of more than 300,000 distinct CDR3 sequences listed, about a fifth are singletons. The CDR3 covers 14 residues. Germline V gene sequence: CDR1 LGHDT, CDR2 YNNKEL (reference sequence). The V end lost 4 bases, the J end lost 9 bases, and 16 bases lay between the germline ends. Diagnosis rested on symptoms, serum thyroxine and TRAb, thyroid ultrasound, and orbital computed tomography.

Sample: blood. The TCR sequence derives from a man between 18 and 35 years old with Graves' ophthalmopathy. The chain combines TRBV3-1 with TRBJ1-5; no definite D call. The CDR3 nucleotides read TGTGCCAGCAGCCCCTTCACGTACGGGATGCCCCAGCATTTT. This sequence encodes CASSPFTYGMPQHF.